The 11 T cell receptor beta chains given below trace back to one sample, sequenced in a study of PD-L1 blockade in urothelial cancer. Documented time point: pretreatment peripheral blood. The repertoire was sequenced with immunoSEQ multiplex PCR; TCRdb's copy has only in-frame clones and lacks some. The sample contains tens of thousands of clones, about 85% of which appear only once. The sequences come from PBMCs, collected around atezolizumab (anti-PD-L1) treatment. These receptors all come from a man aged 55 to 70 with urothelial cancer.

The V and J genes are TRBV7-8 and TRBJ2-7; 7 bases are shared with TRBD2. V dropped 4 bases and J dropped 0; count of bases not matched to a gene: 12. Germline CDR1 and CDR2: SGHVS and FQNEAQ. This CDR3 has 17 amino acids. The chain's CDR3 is CASSSRVLAGHSYEQYF. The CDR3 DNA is TGTGCCAGCAGCTCAAGGGTATTAGCGGGTCACTCCTACGAGCAGTACTTC.

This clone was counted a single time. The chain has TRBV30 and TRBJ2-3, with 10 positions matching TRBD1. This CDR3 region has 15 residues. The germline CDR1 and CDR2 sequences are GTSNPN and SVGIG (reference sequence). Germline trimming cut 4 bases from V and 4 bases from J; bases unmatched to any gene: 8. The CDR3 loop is CAWNPRDRGPDTQYF. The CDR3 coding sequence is TGTGCCTGGAACCCTCGGGACAGGGGACCAGATACGCAGTATTTT.

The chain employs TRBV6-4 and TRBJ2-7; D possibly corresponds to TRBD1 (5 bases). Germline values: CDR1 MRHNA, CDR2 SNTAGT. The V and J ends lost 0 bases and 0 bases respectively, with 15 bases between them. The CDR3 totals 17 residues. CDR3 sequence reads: CASSDSKTTESSYEQYF. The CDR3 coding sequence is TGTGCCAGCAGTGACTCGAAGACGACAGAGAGCTCCTACGAGCAGTACTTC.

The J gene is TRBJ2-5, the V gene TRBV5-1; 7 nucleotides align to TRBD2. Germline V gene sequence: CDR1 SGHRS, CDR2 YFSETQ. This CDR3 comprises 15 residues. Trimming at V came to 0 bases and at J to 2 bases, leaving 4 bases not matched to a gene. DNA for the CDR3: TGCGCCAGCAGCTTGGGTGCGGGAGAGCAAGAGACCCAGTACTTC. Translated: CASSLGAGEQETQYF. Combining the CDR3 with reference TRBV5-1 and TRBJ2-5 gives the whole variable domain KAGVTQTPRYLIKTRGQQVTLSCSPISGHRSVSWYQQTPGQGLQFLFEYFSETQRNKGNFPGRFSGRQFSNSRSEMNVSTLELGDSALYLCASSLGAGEQETQYFGPGTRLLVL.

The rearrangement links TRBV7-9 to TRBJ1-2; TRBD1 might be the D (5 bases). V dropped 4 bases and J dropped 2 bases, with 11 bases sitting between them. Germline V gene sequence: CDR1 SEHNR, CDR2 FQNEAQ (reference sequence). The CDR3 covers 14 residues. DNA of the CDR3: TGTGCCAGCAGCTCTCGGGGGGTGAACTATGGCTACACCTTC. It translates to CASSSRGVNYGYTF.

The CDR3, as DNA: TGTGCCAGCAGGGGACAGGGGGCAAGCAATCAGCCCCAGCATTTT. This gives the protein CASRGQGASNQPQHF. The rearrangement uses TRBV2 and TRBJ1-5; TRBD1 matches at 12 bases. CDR3 length equals 15 residues. Looked up from germline, CDR1 is SNHLY and CDR2 is FYNNEI. V shed 6 bases, J shed 1 base, and the junction held 1 base outside the gene matches.

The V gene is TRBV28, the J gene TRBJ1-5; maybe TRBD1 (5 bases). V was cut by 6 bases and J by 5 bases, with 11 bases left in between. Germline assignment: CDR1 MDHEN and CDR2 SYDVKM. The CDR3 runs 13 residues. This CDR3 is CASSTGRYQPQHF. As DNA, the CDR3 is TGTGCCAGCAGCACAGGACGCTATCAGCCCCAGCATTTT.

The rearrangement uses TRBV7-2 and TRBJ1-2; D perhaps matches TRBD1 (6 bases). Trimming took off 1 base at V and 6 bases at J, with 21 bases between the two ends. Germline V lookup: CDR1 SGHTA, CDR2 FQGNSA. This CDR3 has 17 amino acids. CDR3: CASSLGPGGARANGYTF. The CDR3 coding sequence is TGTGCCAGCAGCTTAGGCCCGGGGGGGGCCAGGGCTAATGGCTACACCTTC. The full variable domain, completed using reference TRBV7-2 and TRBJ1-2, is GAGVSQSPSNKVTEKGKDVELRCDPISGHTALYWYRQSLGQGLEFLIYFQGNSAPDKSGLPSDRFSAERTGGSVSTLTIQRTQQEDSAVYLCASSLGPGGARANGYTFGSGTRLTVV.

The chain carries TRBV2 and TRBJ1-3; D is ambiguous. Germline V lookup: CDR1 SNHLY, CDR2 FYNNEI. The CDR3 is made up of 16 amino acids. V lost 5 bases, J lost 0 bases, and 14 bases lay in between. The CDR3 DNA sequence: TGTGCCAGCAGTCTGATTGCGGGGTACTCTGGAAACACCATATATTTT. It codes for CASSLIAGYSGNTIYF.

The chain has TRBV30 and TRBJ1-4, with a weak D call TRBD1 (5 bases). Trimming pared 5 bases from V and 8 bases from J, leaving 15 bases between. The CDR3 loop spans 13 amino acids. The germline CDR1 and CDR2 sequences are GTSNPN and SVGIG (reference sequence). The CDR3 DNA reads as TGTGCCTGGTCTTCCGGGGGAGGCGAAAAACTGTTTTTT. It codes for CAWSSGGGEKLFF. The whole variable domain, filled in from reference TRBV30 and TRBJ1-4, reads SQTIHQWPATLVQPVGSPLSLECTVEGTSNPNLYWYRQAAGRGLQLLFYSVGIGQISSEVPQNLSASRPQDRQFILSSKKLLLSDSGFYLCAWSSGGGEKLFFGSGTQLSVL.

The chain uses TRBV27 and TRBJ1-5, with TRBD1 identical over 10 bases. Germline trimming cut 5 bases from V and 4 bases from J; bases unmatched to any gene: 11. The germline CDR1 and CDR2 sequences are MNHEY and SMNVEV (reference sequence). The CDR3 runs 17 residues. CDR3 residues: CASSPSGQGIGNQPQHF. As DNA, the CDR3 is TGTGCCAGCAGTCCATCGGGACAGGGGATCGGTAATCAGCCCCAGCATTTT.